These 17 T cell receptor beta chains share one sample of origin, sequenced in a study of T cells in Graves' hyperthyroidism and ophthalmopathy. There were TCR beta CDR3 regions amplified from RNA transcripts. First-round RT-PCR with HTBI primers amplified the TCR CDR3 region. TCRdb fed the multiplex PCR reads into MiXCR, producing one record per CDR3 protein. The data hold 650,000 to 700,000 distinct CDR3 sequences, with 17% observed a single time. Input material: blood. These receptors were obtained from a man in his fifties with Graves' hyperthyroidism.

The rearrangement uses TRBV30 and TRBJ2-4, with a weak D call TRBD1 (6 bases). CDR1 and CDR2 (germline): GTSNPN, SVGIG (reference sequence). V dropped 0 bases and J dropped 3 bases, with 15 bases sitting between them. The CDR3 spans 16 residues. The CDR3 DNA follows: TGTGCCTGGAGTGTACAGGGAATTGGGGACAAAAACATTCAGTACTTC. Translation gives CAWSVQGIGDKNIQYF. The variable domain in full, with the rest retrieved from reference TRBV30 and TRBJ2-4, is SQTIHQWPATLVQPVGSPLSLECTVEGTSNPNLYWYRQAAGRGLQLLFYSVGIGQISSEVPQNLSASRPQDRQFILSSKKLLLSDSGFYLCAWSVQGIGDKNIQYFGAGTRLSVL.

This clonotype occurred many times. The V call is TRBV24-1, the J call TRBJ1-1; weak D call: TRBD1 (6 bases). The V end was cut by 3 bases, the J end by 0 bases, with 16 bases between. The CDR3 has 17 residues. Germline values: CDR1 KGHDR, CDR2 SFDVKD. The CDR3 region is CATSDGGQRDMNTEAFF. CDR3 coding DNA: TGTGCCACCAGTGATGGGGGACAACGAGACATGAACACTGAAGCTTTCTTT.

This clonotype was observed a handful of times. The rearrangement links TRBV10-3 to TRBJ2-5, with 10 bases that match TRBD2. This CDR3 is built from 17 residues. Germline V gene data show CDR1 as ENHRY and CDR2 as SYGVKD. The V gene end was trimmed by 0 bases and the J gene end by 3 bases; junction bases not matched to a gene: 7. CDR3 DNA: TGTGCCATCAGTGAGTCGGCGGGACTAGCGTACGAAGAGACCCAGTACTTC. Encoded protein: CAISESAGLAYEETQYF.

This clonotype came up many times. The chain recombines TRBV30 with TRBJ2-2; possibly TRBD2 for D (6 bases). V lost 0 bases and J 2 bases, leaving 10 bases between the germline ends. Germline loops: CDR1 GTSNPN, CDR2 SVGIG (reference sequence). The length of the CDR3 is 15 residues. The CDR3 region is CAWSVLGSNTGELFF. In nucleotides, the CDR3 is TGTGCCTGGAGTGTACTCGGGAGCAACACCGGGGAGCTGTTTTTT.

At least ten counts were recorded for this clonotype. The chain links TRBV2 to TRBJ2-1; D possibly corresponds to TRBD2 (5 bases). This CDR3 comprises 12 residues. V was shortened by 3 bases and J by 10 bases, with 10 bases between the two germline ends. CDR1 is SNHLY, CDR2 FYNNEI, per germline. CDR3 protein: CASSDPSREQFF. The CDR3 region has the DNA TGTGCCAGCAGTGATCCTAGCCGGGAGCAGTTCTTC.

This clonotype was seen only a few times. The V gene is TRBV28, the J gene TRBJ1-3; tentative D call: TRBD1 (5 bases). V lost 1 base to trimming and J lost 0 bases, with 10 bases between them. The CDR3 spans 16 residues. Germline CDR1 is MDHEN and CDR2 is SYDVKM. The CDR3 here is CASSLYTGPSGNTIYF. Written as DNA, the CDR3 is TGTGCCAGCAGTTTATATACGGGACCCTCTGGAAACACCATATATTTT. The full variable domain, in which reference TRBV28 and TRBJ1-3 provide the parts outside the CDR3, is DVKVTQSSRYLVKRTGEKVFLECVQDMDHENMFWYRQDPGLGLRLIYFSYDVKMKEKGDIPEGYSVSREKKERFSLILESASTNQTSMYLCASSLYTGPSGNTIYFGEGSWLTVV.

The genes are TRBV19 and TRBJ1-2; TRBD1 matches 9 bases. The trim removed 6 bases at V and 4 bases at J, leaving 9 bases unmatched. The CDR3 has 15 residues. Germline V CDR1 and CDR2: LNHDA, SQIVND (reference sequence). The CDR3 region has the DNA TGTGCCAGTAGCGACAACAGGGGGCGAATCTATGGCTACACCTTC. The encoded protein is CASSDNRGRIYGYTF.

The CDR3 DNA reads as TGTGCCAGCAGCTTATCAGTAGGACGGGACCAGCATGCTGGCTACACCTTC. Translated, it gives CASSLSVGRDQHAGYTF. The chain carries TRBV7-2 and TRBJ1-2, with D tentatively TRBD1 (5 bases). Trimming stripped 2 bases from V and 7 bases from J, with 23 bases between. Germline CDR1 is SGHTA and CDR2 is FQGNSA. This CDR3 has 17 residues. The variable domain in full, with the rest retrieved from reference TRBV7-2 and TRBJ1-2, is GAGVSQSPSNKVTEKGKDVELRCDPISGHTALYWYRQSLGQGLEFLIYFQGNSAPDKSGLPSDRFSAERTGGSVSTLTIQRTQQEDSAVYLCASSLSVGRDQHAGYTFGSGTRLTVV.

This clonotype was picked up many times. The chain carries TRBV2 and TRBJ2-3, with 8 bases identical to TRBD2. Germline V gene data show CDR1 as SNHLY and CDR2 as FYNNEI. The V segment lost 1 base and the J segment 2 bases; nucleotides outside the gene matches: 2. The CDR3 consists of 15 residues. In DNA, the CDR3 is TGTGCCAGCAGTGAAGAGCGGGGGTTCACAGATACGCAGTATTTT. This translates into CASSEERGFTDTQYF.

The chain recombines TRBV5-5 with TRBJ1-1, with no clear D. Trimming stripped 4 bases from V and 10 bases from J, with 11 bases between. The CDR3 covers 11 residues. Looked up from germline, CDR1 is SGHKS and CDR2 is YYEKEE (reference sequence). The CDR3 region is CASSRSNGAFF. The CDR3 region has the DNA TGTGCCAGCAGCCGAAGTAATGGAGCTTTCTTT.

The sample holds many counts of this clonotype. The chain has TRBV12-3 or TRBV12-4 and TRBJ1-5; D gene uncertain. V was cut by 6 bases and J by 4 bases, with 10 bases left in between. CDR3 size: 13 residues. The CDR3 DNA reads as TGTGCCAGCAGCCTGACGGGTAATCAGCCCCAGCATTTT. This codes for CASSLTGNQPQHF.

This clonotype was seen a few times. Possible read error: a much larger clone is one base away. This rearrangement joins TRBV20-1 to TRBJ1-1, with D perhaps matching TRBD1 (5 bases). Between the trimmed V and J ends, which lost 1 base and 4 bases, there was a span of 13 bases. From germline, CDR1 is DFQATT and CDR2 SNEGSKA (reference sequence). The CDR3 sequence is 14 residues long. In DNA, the CDR3 is TGCAGTGCTAGAGGTGTTGGAGGGGCCACTGAAGCTTTCTTT. Translated, it gives CSARGVGGATEAFF.

Many counts were recorded for this clonotype. The V gene is TRBV6-1, the J gene TRBJ1-1; 8 bases match TRBD1. Germline CDR1 MNHNS, CDR2 SASEGT. This CDR3 contains 15 residues. V lost 4 bases, J lost 6 bases, and 10 bases stayed unmatched. CDR3 residues: CASSAQQGGFSEAFF. CDR3 DNA sequence: TGTGCCAGCAGTGCTCAACAGGGGGGATTCTCTGAAGCTTTCTTT.

The genes are TRBV2 and TRBJ2-3; no definite D call. The germline V gene has CDR1 SNHLY and CDR2 FYNNEI. The CDR3 consists of 14 residues. Trimming pared 8 bases from V and 3 bases from J, leaving 15 bases between. The CDR3 DNA reads TGTGCCAGCGGTAGGAGTAGCACGACAGATACGCAGTATTTT. Residues: CASGRSSTTDTQYF.

V usage is TRBV5-1 and J usage is TRBJ1-1, with D possibly matching TRBD1 (5 bases). The V gene's germline CDR1 is SGHRS and CDR2 YFSETQ. V was cut by 4 bases and J by 4 bases, with 14 bases left in between. The CDR3 has 14 amino acids. This chain's CDR3 is CASSQTGFSTEAFF. In nucleotides, the CDR3 is TGCGCCAGCAGCCAAACAGGCTTCTCCACTGAAGCTTTCTTT.

This clonotype was counted many times. V gene TRBV6-2 or TRBV6-3 combines with J gene TRBJ1-5; tentative D call: TRBD1 (6 bases). Per the germline V gene, CDR1 is MNHEY and CDR2 is SVGEGT. V was clipped by 7 bases and J by 0 bases, with 7 bases between them. This CDR3 spans 13 amino acids. CDR3 loop: CASKDSSNQPQHF. The CDR3 nucleotides are TGTGCCAGCAAGGACAGTAGCAATCAGCCCCAGCATTTT.

The chain uses TRBV12-3 or TRBV12-4 and TRBJ1-4; D perhaps matches TRBD1 (5 bases). Trimming shortened V by 5 bases and J by 5 bases, and 15 bases separated the two germline ends. The CDR3 runs 15 residues. CDR3 bases: TGTGCCAGCAGTCATCGAGGGACGACAAATGAAAAACTGTTTTTT. Protein: CASSHRGTTNEKLFF.